What follows are 4 T cell receptor beta chains derived from one specimen sequenced in a study of Ad26.COV2.S vaccination and SARS-CoV-2 variants. Documented treatment: around 19 received Ad26.COV2.S at low or high dose, single or two shots; about 5 received placebo; per-sample allocation not given. Sample collection was performed on day 63 after the first vaccine or placebo injection. Profiling relied on immunoSEQ multiplex PCR, and the TCRdb table lists in-frame clones only, not all of them. Among 350,000 to 450,000 clones listed, 83% were seen once. Sequencing used peripheral blood, obtained in a trial of Ad26.COV2.S vaccine versus placebo. These TCRs come from a person aged 18-60 years who received the Ad26.COV2.S COVID-19 vaccine or a placebo.

The chain is built from TRBV12-3 or TRBV12-4 and TRBJ1-4, with no clear D. Trimming removed 3 bases at V and 10 bases at J, with 12 bases between. This CDR3 has 13 residues. The CDR3 region has the DNA TGTGCCAGCAGTTTTCGGGGAGGCGGAAAACTGTTTTTT. Translating it yields CASSFRGGGKLFF.

This clone showed up just once. The chain carries TRBV11-2 and TRBJ1-1; TRBD1 might be the D (6 bases). Germline-derived CDR1 and CDR2 are SGHAT and FQNNGV. Trimming shortened V by 5 bases and J by 5 bases, and 12 bases separated the two germline ends. The CDR3 consists of 13 residues. CDR3 sequence (DNA): TGTGCCAGCAGCAAGAGGGGGAGGACTGAAGCTTTCTTT. Its protein product is CASSKRGRTEAFF.

The chain carries TRBV5-1 and TRBJ2-2; D unclear. The CDR3 runs to 15 residues. Deletions cut 4 bases from V and 2 bases from J, with 12 bases between. The germline gives CDR1 SGHRS, CDR2 YFSETQ. The CDR3 DNA is TGCGCCAGCAGCCTTAACACAGCTAACACCGGGGAGCTGTTTTTT. It translates to CASSLNTANTGELFF.

This clone was seen just once. In nucleotides, the CDR3 is TGTGCCAGTAGTACCGGAGCGGCGTACAATGAGCAGTTCTTC. As protein: CASSTGAAYNEQFF. V gene TRBV19 combines with J gene TRBJ2-1, with D perhaps matching TRBD2 (5 bases). V lost 4 bases and J lost 4, with 11 bases in between. There are 14 residues in the CDR3. Germline lookup yields CDR1 LNHDA and CDR2 SQIVND (reference sequence).